This TCR beta chain was sequenced in a study of blood T cell repertoires in COVID-19. The overall study: Material from acute and convalescent COVID-19 was sourced from the United States, Italy and Spain. The cDNA or gDNA used as material had been derived from T cells, B-cell-depleted T cells, or PBMCs.

Unmatched junction bases numbered 4, after V lost 6 bases and J lost 5 bases. The CDR3 is 13 residues long. Germline V gene data show CDR1 as SNHLY and CDR2 as FYNNEI. Per the original data handling: Reference gene primer amplification gave estimated nucleated cell counts. Some clones are missing from TCRdb's copy, which holds only in-frame ones; the method was immunoSEQ multiplex PCR. V and J calls and clone size follow that table, whereas D and trimming were derived from the DNA. The sample consists of 180,000 or so clones, 86% of them appearing once. Input material: peripheral blood. The rearrangement joins TRBV2 to TRBJ1-1; 9 nucleotides agree with TRBD1. The clonotype originates from a woman aged 80 or over in a cohort sampled during active or convalescent COVID-19. CDR3: CASRGQGRTEAFF. CDR3 nucleotide sequence: TGTGCCAGCAGAGGACAGGGGAGAACTGAAGCTTTCTTT. Filled out from reference TRBV2 and TRBJ1-1, the complete variable domain reads EPEVTQTPSHQVTQMGQEVILRCVPISNHLYFYWYRQILGQKVEFLVSFYNNEISEKSEIFDDQFSVERPDGSNFTLKIRSTKLEDSAMYFCASRGQGRTEAFFGQGTRLTVV.